Listed below are T cell receptor beta chains from one sample, sequenced in a study of blood T cell repertoires in COVID-19. The assay was immunoSEQ multiplex PCR, and TCRdb's table has in-frame clones only and misses some. Among roughly 520,000 clones listed, around 89% were seen once. The specimen was PBMCs or T cells enriched from blood (not recorded which). Every receptor here comes from a woman aged 40 to 49 who had recovered from COVID-19. Both conserved end residues are part of each CDR3. A D gene is named only where the DNA matches it firmly. Clone size, where shown, is once, few, many, or a class for clones that have expanded.

CDR3 | DNA | J | size | D | V
CASSLSTGFGNTIYF | TGTGCCAGCAGCTTATCCACAGGGTTTGGAAACACCATATATTTT | TRBJ1-3 | - | - | TRBV7-2
CASSLVQRQETQYF | TGCGCCAGCAGCTTGGTTCAGAGGCAAGAGACCCAGTACTTC | TRBJ2-5 | - | - | TRBV5-1
CASSLIGLSTEAFF | TGCGCCAGCAGCTTGATCGGGTTGAGCACTGAAGCTTTCTTT | TRBJ1-1 | - | - | TRBV5-1
CASSPWTGGNTEAFF | TGTGCCAGCAGTCCGTGGACAGGGGGGAACACTGAAGCTTTCTTT | TRBJ1-1 | - | TRBD1 | TRBV6-5
CASSPPGSGNPEAFF | TGTGCCAGCTCACCACCGGGATCAGGGAATCCTGAAGCTTTCTTT | TRBJ1-1 | - | - | TRBV18
CASSLASGRSYNEQFF | TGTGCCAGCAGCTTGGCCTCTGGGAGGTCCTACAATGAGCAGTTCTTC | TRBJ2-1 | - | - | TRBV5-4
CATSDLPTTRRGATHGANVLTF | TGTGCCACCAGTGATTTGCCGACCACGAGGCGGGGGGCAACTCATGGGGCCAACGTCCTGACTTTC | TRBJ2-6 | - | TRBD2 | TRBV24-1
CASSQIAGVGETQYF | TGCGCCAGCAGCCAAATAGCGGGAGTGGGAGAGACCCAGTACTTC | TRBJ2-5 | - | TRBD2 | TRBV5-1
CASRPLRGRNYGYTF | TGTGCCAGCAGGCCACTAAGGGGCCGGAACTATGGCTACACCTTC | TRBJ1-2 | - | - | TRBV7-9
CASSLFNSGNEQYF | TGTGCCAGCAGCTTATTCAACAGTGGTAACGAGCAGTACTTC | TRBJ2-7 | - | - | TRBV7-2
CASSYRLAGPYEQYF | TGTGCCAGCAGCTACCGACTAGCGGGGCCCTACGAGCAGTACTTC | TRBJ2-7 | - | TRBD2 | TRBV11-2
CASSETVNTEAFF | TGTGCCAGCAGCGAGACAGTGAACACTGAAGCTTTCTTT | TRBJ1-1 | few | - | TRBV11-2
CASSPGGTGLYEQYF | TGTGCCAGCTCACCGGGGGGAACAGGACTTTACGAGCAGTACTTC | TRBJ2-7 | - | - | TRBV18
CASSLQGSAEKLFF | TGTGCCAGCAGCTTACAGGGATCCGCAGAAAAACTGTTTTTT | TRBJ1-4 | few | - | TRBV7-2
CASSPGGYQETQYF | TGTGCCAGCAGCCCCGGCGGATACCAAGAGACCCAGTACTTC | TRBJ2-5 | - | - | TRBV7-7
CASSVETSGFAGELFF | TGTGCCAGCAGCGTAGAAACTAGCGGGTTCGCCGGGGAGCTGTTTTTT | TRBJ2-2 | - | TRBD2 | TRBV9
CASSLEPSGYEQYF | TGTGCCAGCAGCTTAGAACCTAGCGGTTACGAGCAGTACTTC | TRBJ2-7 | - | TRBD2 | TRBV11-2
CASSLVASSYNEQFF | TGTGCCAGCAGCTTAGTGGCTAGCTCCTACAATGAGCAGTTCTTC | TRBJ2-1 | - | - | TRBV11-3
CASSSLRRGTSGSYEQYF | TGTGCCAGCAGCTCCCTACGCCGCGGGACTAGCGGGAGCTACGAGCAGTACTTC | TRBJ2-7 | - | TRBD2 | TRBV11-2
CASSQDPREGSGNTIYF | TGCGCCAGCAGCCAAGACCCGAGGGAAGGCTCTGGAAACACCATATATTTT | TRBJ1-3 | - | - | TRBV4-3
CSASRPGSYEQYF | TGCAGTGCTAGTCGGCCAGGATCCTACGAGCAGTACTTC | TRBJ2-7 | once | - | TRBV20-1
CAISDRGQLNTEAFF | TGTGCCATCAGTGACAGGGGACAGCTAAACACTGAAGCTTTCTTT | TRBJ1-1 | - | TRBD1 | TRBV10-3
CASSIGGSGANVLTF | TGTGCCAGCTCCATCGGGGGGTCTGGGGCCAACGTCCTGACTTTC | TRBJ2-6 | - | TRBD2 | TRBV27
CASSSRPGGNEQFF | TGTGCCAGCAGCTCACGGCCCGGGGGCAATGAGCAGTTCTTC | TRBJ2-1 | - | - | TRBV9
CASSYGRGQETQYF | TGTGCCAGCAGTTACGGCAGGGGGCAAGAGACCCAGTACTTC | TRBJ2-5 | - | TRBD1 | TRBV6-5
CASSLGRGRGNQPQHF | TGTGCCAGCAGTTTGGGGCGGGGCCGTGGCAATCAGCCCCAGCATTTT | TRBJ1-5 | once | - | TRBV6-6
CASSSYANRGEQYF | TGTGCCAGCAGTTCCTACGCGAACAGGGGCGAGCAGTACTTC | TRBJ2-7 | - | TRBD1 | TRBV6-5
CASSAAGTGGGYTF | TGTGCCAGCAGCGCTGCCGGGACAGGGGGTGGCTACACCTTC | TRBJ1-2 | - | TRBD1 | TRBV9
CASSYSAQMSSYEQYF | TGTGCCAGCAGTTACTCGGCACAGATGAGCTCCTACGAGCAGTACTTC | TRBJ2-7 | - | - | TRBV6-5
CASSTGTGLPFF | TGCGCCAGCAGCACCGGGACAGGGTTGCCGTTCTTC | TRBJ2-1 | - | TRBD1 | TRBV5-1
CASSLWGTSTERSSYEQYF | TGTGCCAGCAGCTTATGGGGCACCTCAACCGAGAGGAGCTCCTACGAGCAGTACTTC | TRBJ2-7 | - | - | TRBV7-9
CASRPSPGANTEAFF | TGCGCCAGCAGGCCATCCCCGGGAGCGAACACTGAAGCTTTCTTT | TRBJ1-1 | - | - | TRBV5-1
CASSVTSSNEQFF | TGTGCCAGCAGTGTAACTAGTTCCAATGAGCAGTTCTTC | TRBJ2-1 | - | - | TRBV25-1
CAWDQGRGQPQHF | TGTGCCTGGGACCAGGGGAGAGGTCAGCCCCAGCATTTT | TRBJ1-5 | - | - | TRBV30
CASGLVLGTWSTAGLDFF | TGTGCTAGTGGTTTGGTACTCGGTACTTGGAGTACAGCAGGACTTGATTTCTTT | TRBJ1-1 | - | - | TRBV12-5
CASSLSQGAYEQYF | TGTGCCAGCAGCTTAAGTCAGGGGGCCTACGAGCAGTACTTC | TRBJ2-7 | - | TRBD1 | TRBV7-2
CATSNQLAGEENEQFF | TGTGCCACCAGCAATCAATTAGCGGGAGAGGAAAATGAGCAGTTCTTC | TRBJ2-1 | - | TRBD2 | TRBV15
CAISDGLAGAETQYF | TGTGCCATCAGTGACGGACTAGCGGGAGCGGAGACCCAGTACTTC | TRBJ2-5 | - | TRBD2 | TRBV10-3
CASSPPPGTGSSSYNEQFF | TGTGCCAGCAGCCCCCCACCGGGGACAGGGAGTAGCTCCTACAATGAGCAGTTCTTC | TRBJ2-1 | - | TRBD1 | TRBV11-3
CASTSGQGASPLHF | TGCGCCAGCACATCGGGACAGGGGGCCTCACCCCTCCACTTT | TRBJ1-6 | - | TRBD1 | TRBV5-1